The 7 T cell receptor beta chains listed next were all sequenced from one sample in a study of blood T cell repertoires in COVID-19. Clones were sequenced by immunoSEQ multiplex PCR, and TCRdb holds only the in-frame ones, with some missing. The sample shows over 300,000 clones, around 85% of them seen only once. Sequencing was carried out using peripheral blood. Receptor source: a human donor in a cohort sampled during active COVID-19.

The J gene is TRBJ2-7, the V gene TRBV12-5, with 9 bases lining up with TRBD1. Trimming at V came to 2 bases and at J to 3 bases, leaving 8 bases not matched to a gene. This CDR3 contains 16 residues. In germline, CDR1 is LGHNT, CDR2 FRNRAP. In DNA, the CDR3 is TGTGCTAGTGGTTTGAAACCGGGACAGGGTTTCTACGAGCAGTACTTC. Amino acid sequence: CASGLKPGQGFYEQYF. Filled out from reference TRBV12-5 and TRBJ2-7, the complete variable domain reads DARVTQTPRHKVTEMGQEVTMRCQPILGHNTVFWYRQTMMQGLELLAYFRNRAPLDDSGMPKDRFSAEMPDATLATLKIQPSEPRDSAVYFCASGLKPGQGFYEQYFGPGTRLTVT.

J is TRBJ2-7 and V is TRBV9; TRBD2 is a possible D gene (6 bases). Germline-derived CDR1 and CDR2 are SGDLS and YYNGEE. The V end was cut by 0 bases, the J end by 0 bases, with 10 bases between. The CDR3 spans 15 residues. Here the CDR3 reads CASSVGAGDSYEQYF. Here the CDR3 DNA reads TGTGCCAGCAGCGTAGGAGCGGGTGACTCCTACGAGCAGTACTTC.

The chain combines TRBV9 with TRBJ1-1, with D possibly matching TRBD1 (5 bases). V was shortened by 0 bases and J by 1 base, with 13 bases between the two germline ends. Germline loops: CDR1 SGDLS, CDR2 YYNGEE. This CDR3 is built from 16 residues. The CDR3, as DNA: TGTGCCAGCAGCGTAGGGTCACAAGGGGCGAACACTGAAGCTTTCTTT. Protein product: CASSVGSQGANTEAFF.

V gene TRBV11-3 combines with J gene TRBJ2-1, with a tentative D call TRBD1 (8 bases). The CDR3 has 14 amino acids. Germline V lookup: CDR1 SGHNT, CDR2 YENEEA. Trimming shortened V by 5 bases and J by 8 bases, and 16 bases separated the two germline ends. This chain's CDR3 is CASSPRTGRDEQFF. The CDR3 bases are TGTGCCAGCAGCCCTCGGACAGGGAGGGATGAGCAGTTCTTC.

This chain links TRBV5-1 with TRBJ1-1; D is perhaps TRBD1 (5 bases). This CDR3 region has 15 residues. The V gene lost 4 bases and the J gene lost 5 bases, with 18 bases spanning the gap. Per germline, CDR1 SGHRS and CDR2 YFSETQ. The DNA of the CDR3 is TGCGCCAGCAGCGACTACCTCGGGGGTGGTACTGAAGCTTTCTTT. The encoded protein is CASSDYLGGGTEAFF.

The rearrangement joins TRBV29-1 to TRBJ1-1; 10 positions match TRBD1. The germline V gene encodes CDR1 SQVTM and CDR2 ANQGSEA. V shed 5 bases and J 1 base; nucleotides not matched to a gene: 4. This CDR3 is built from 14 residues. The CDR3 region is CSVKTGGWNTEAFF. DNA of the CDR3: TGCAGCGTTAAGACAGGGGGCTGGAACACTGAAGCTTTCTTT.

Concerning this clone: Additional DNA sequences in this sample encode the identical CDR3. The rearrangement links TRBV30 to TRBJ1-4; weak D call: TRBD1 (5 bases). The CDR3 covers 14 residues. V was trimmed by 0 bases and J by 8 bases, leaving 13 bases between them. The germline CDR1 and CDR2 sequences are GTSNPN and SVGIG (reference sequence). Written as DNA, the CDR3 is TGTGCCTGGAGTGTACAAGGGGCAGGAGAAAAACTGTTTTTT. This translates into CAWSVQGAGEKLFF.